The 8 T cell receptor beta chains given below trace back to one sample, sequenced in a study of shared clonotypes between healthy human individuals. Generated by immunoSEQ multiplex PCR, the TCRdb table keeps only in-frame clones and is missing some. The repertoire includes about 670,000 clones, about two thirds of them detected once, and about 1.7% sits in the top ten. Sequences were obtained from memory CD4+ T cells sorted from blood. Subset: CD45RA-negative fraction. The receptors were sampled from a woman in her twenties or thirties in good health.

The CDR3, as DNA: TGTGCCAGCAGCCAAGAGACAGGGGTGCGTGGCTACACCTTC. It encodes CASSQETGVRGYTF. This chain uses TRBV14 with TRBJ1-2; 8 bases are shared with TRBD1. Germline CDR1 and CDR2: SGHDN and FVKESK. V shed 0 bases and J 7 bases; nucleotides not matched to a gene: 4. This CDR3 contains 14 residues.

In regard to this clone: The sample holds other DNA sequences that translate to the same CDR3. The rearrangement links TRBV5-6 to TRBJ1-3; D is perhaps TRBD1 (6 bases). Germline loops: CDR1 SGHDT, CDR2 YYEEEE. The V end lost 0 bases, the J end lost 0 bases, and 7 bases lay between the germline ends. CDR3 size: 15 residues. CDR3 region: CASSLVGGSGNTIYF. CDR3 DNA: TGTGCCAGCAGCTTGGTAGGGGGCTCTGGAAACACCATATATTTT.

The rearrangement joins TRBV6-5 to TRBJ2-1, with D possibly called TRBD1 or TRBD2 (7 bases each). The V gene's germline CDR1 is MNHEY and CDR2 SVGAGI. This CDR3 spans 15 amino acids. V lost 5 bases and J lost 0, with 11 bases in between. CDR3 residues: CASSPRGGSYNEQFF. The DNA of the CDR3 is TGTGCCAGCAGTCCCAGGGGGGGCTCCTACAATGAGCAGTTCTTC.

In nucleotides, the CDR3 is TGTGCCAGCAGCTTAAATAGCGGGATATACAATGAGCAGTTCTTC. It is translated as CASSLNSGIYNEQFF. The rearrangement links TRBV11-2 to TRBJ2-1; TRBD2 agrees at 8 bases. The J segment lost 4 bases and the V segment lost 2 bases, leaving 4 bases of the junction unmatched. The CDR3 totals 15 residues. The germline gives CDR1 SGHAT, CDR2 FQNNGV.

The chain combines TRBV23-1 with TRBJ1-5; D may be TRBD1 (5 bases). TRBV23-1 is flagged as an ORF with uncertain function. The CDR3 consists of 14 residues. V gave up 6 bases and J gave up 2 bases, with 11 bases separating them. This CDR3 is CASRPGGGNQPQHF. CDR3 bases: TGCGCCAGCAGGCCCGGGGGGGGCAATCAGCCCCAGCATTTT.

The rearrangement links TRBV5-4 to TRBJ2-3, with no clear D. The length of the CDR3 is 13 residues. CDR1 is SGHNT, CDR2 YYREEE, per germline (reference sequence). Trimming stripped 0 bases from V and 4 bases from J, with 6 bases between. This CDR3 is CASSLVGSDTQYF. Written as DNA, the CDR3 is TGTGCCAGCAGCTTGGTAGGGTCAGATACGCAGTATTTT.

CDR3 DNA sequence: TGTGCCAGCTCCCTGGATCTTGGGACAGGTTGGGGCTACACCTTC. This gives the protein CASSLDLGTGWGYTF. This chain joins TRBV28 and TRBJ1-2; 8 bases map to TRBD1. The CDR3 length is 15 residues. V lost 8 bases to trimming and J lost 8 bases; unmatched junction nucleotides: 16. CDR1 and CDR2 from the germline V gene are MDHEN and SYDVKM.

The CDR3 protein is CASSTGTGSGGYTF. The CDR3 DNA follows: TGTGCCAGCAGTACGGGGACAGGGTCGGGAGGCTACACCTTC. The chain joins TRBV27 to TRBJ1-2; 9 bases map to TRBD1. V lost 5 bases to trimming and J lost 8 bases; unmatched junction nucleotides: 9. The germline CDR1 and CDR2 sequences are MNHEY and SMNVEV (reference sequence). The CDR3 totals 14 residues.